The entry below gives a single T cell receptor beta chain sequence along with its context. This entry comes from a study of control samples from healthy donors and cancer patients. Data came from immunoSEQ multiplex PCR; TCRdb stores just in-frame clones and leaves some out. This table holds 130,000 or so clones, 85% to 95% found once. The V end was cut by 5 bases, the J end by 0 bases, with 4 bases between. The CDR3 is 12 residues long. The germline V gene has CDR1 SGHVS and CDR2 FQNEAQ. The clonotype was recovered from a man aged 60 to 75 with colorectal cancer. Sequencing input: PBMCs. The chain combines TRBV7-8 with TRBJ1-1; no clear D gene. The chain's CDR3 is CASSALNTEAFF. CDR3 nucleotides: TGTGCCAGCAGCGCCCTGAACACTGAAGCTTTCTTT.